One and the same sample provided the 30 T cell receptor beta chains below, sequenced in a study of CD8 T cells in Susac syndrome. RNA, at roughly 0.5 to 1 ug, was reverse transcribed with random hexamers. TCRdb passed the immunoSEQ multiplex PCR reads through MiXCR, listing each CDR3 protein once. The sample includes 170,000 or so distinct CDR3 sequences, 90% to 97% of them seen just once. Sequenced material: CD4+ T cells from PBMCs. The source of these receptors is a human donor with Susac syndrome.

The rearrangement joins TRBV29-1 to TRBJ2-2; the D call may be TRBD1 or TRBD2 (6 bases each). Germline CDR1 and CDR2: SQVTM and ANQGSEA. The V gene lost 0 bases and the J gene lost 8 bases, with 10 bases spanning the gap. The CDR3 loop spans 13 amino acids. DNA for the CDR3: TGCAGCGTTGAAGAAGGGGGGCCTGGGGAGCTGTTTTTT. This sequence encodes CSVEEGGPGELFF.

This rearrangement joins TRBV7-2 to TRBJ1-5; perhaps TRBD1 as D (6 bases). V gave up 5 bases and J gave up 0 bases, with 17 bases separating them. This CDR3 contains 17 residues. Germline loops: CDR1 SGHTA, CDR2 FQGNSA. This CDR3 is CASSKLSGGDSNQPQHF. CDR3 bases: TGTGCCAGCAGCAAATTATCGGGGGGCGATAGCAATCAGCCCCAGCATTTT.

CDR3 nucleotides: TGCGCCAGCAGCCCCAACTTTAGGGTCACAGATACGCAGTATTTT. Translated, it gives CASSPNFRVTDTQYF. This chain links TRBV4-3 with TRBJ2-3; no reliable D call. The CDR3 loop spans 15 amino acids. CDR1 and CDR2 (germline): LGHNA, YSLEER. Deletions cut 4 bases from V and 2 bases from J, with 13 bases between.

The genes are TRBV16 and TRBJ2-7, with 8 positions matching TRBD1. The CDR3 length is 15 residues. Germline V gene data show CDR1 as KGHSY and CDR2 as FQNENV. V lost 0 bases, J lost 2 bases, and 3 bases stayed unmatched. The CDR3: CASSQSGQAAYEQYV. The DNA for the CDR3 is TGTGCCAGCAGCCAATCGGGACAGGCCGCCTACGAGCAGTACGTC.

In this sample, this clonotype turned up once. This chain joins TRBV15 and TRBJ2-1; TRBD1 matches at 12 bases. V dropped 7 bases and J dropped 4; count of bases not matched to a gene: 5. CDR3 length: 15 residues. Looked up from germline, CDR1 is LNHNV and CDR2 is YYDKDF (reference sequence). CDR3 DNA sequence: TGTGCCACCACTTCGGGACAGGGGGCGTACAATGAGCAGTTCTTC. This codes for CATTSGQGAYNEQFF.

This chain joins TRBV19 and TRBJ1-1, with D possibly matching TRBD1 (6 bases). From germline, CDR1 is LNHDA and CDR2 SQIVND (reference sequence). Deletions cut 7 bases from V and 2 bases from J, with 20 bases between. The CDR3 runs to 16 residues. CDR3 in DNA: TGTGCCAGTACCGTATCCGAGACAGGCGTTAACACTGAAGCTTTCTTT. Translated: CASTVSETGVNTEAFF.

This clonotype was observed a single time. V and J are TRBV7-9 and TRBJ2-3; 9 bases are a match to TRBD2. Germline loops: CDR1 SEHNR, CDR2 FQNEAQ (reference sequence). The CDR3 spans 14 residues. With 3 bases clipped from V and 6 bases from J, the junction kept 4 bases outside the gene matches. The CDR3 is CASSFSGGLDTQYF. DNA of the CDR3: TGTGCCAGCAGCTTTAGCGGGGGATTGGATACGCAGTATTTT.

The chain has TRBV28 and TRBJ2-1, with a weak D call TRBD2 (5 bases). V was pared by 5 bases and J by 6 bases, with 17 bases between. Germline V gives CDR1 MDHEN, CDR2 SYDVKM. This CDR3 contains 15 residues. The CDR3 region is CASSLAFLRGNEQFF. For the CDR3, the DNA is TGTGCCAGCAGTCTAGCCTTCCTTAGAGGCAATGAGCAGTTCTTC.

The chain combines TRBV3-1 with TRBJ2-5; TRBD1 or TRBD2 may be the D gene (6 bases each). CDR3 length: 14 residues. The germline gives CDR1 LGHDT, CDR2 YNNKEL (reference sequence). V was pared by 4 bases and J by 1 base, with 10 bases between. The CDR3 DNA is TGTGCCAGCAGCCCCTCGGGGGCCCAAGAGACCCAGTACTTC. The encoded protein is CASSPSGAQETQYF.

The chain carries TRBV4-3 and TRBJ2-7, with TRBD2 matching 15 bases. The V and J ends lost 4 bases and 2 bases, in that order; junction bases with no gene match: 6. The CDR3 has 17 amino acids. Germline V gene lookup returns CDR1 LGHNA and CDR2 YSLEER. The CDR3 spells CASSPGLAGGTTYEQYF. The CDR3 bases are TGCGCCAGCAGCCCGGGACTAGCGGGAGGAACCACCTACGAGCAGTACTTC.

The chain has TRBV30 and TRBJ2-4; either TRBD1 or TRBD2 may fit D (5 bases each). CDR1 is GTSNPN and CDR2 is SVGIG in the germline V gene (reference sequence). Trimming stripped 2 bases from V and 4 bases from J, with 9 bases between. CDR3 length: 13 amino acids. The CDR3 loop is CAWSSGAKNIQYF. Here the CDR3 DNA reads TGTGCCTGGAGTTCCGGGGCGAAAAACATTCAGTACTTC.

The chain joins TRBV7-9 to TRBJ2-4; 9 positions match TRBD1. The CDR3 extends over 15 amino acids. Germline V gives CDR1 SEHNR, CDR2 FQNEAQ (reference sequence). Trimming took 5 bases from V and 8 from J; bases not matched to a gene: 10. CDR3 DNA sequence: TGTGCCAGCAGCACCGAACAGGGGGCGAGAGACATTCAGTACTTC. Translated: CASSTEQGARDIQYF.

The V call is TRBV3-1, the J call TRBJ2-5; D call uncertain. The germline V and J ends were trimmed by 0 bases and 1 base, with 9 bases remaining between them. Germline V gene lookup returns CDR1 LGHDT and CDR2 YNNKEL (reference sequence). The CDR3 loop spans 15 amino acids. The CDR3 sequence is CASSQDIRVQETQYF. The CDR3 DNA is TGTGCCAGCAGCCAAGATATACGGGTCCAAGAGACCCAGTACTTC.

The chain's CDR3 is CASRGQGADEQFF. Written as DNA, the CDR3 is TGTGCCAGCAGGGGACAGGGGGCCGATGAGCAGTTCTTC. The V and J genes are TRBV7-3 and TRBJ2-1, with TRBD1 matching 12 bases. Trimming at V came to 6 bases and at J to 8 bases, leaving 2 bases not matched to a gene. The CDR3 contains 13 residues. Germline assignment: CDR1 SGHTA and CDR2 FQGTGA.

This chain's CDR3 is CSARASLETQYF. The CDR3 region has the DNA TGCAGTGCTAGGGCTAGCCTGGAGACCCAGTACTTC. V usage is TRBV20-1 and J usage is TRBJ2-5; tentatively, D is TRBD2 (5 bases). CDR3 length: 12 residues. Germline V gene sequence: CDR1 DFQATT, CDR2 SNEGSKA (reference sequence). V lost 3 bases to trimming and J lost 5 bases, with 10 bases between them.

The genes are TRBV12-3 or TRBV12-4 and TRBJ1-1; D not certain. Trimming removed 6 bases from V and 1 base from J, with 9 bases in between. The CDR3 sequence is 13 residues long. CDR3 in amino acids: CASRDGENTEAFF. CDR3 DNA sequence: TGTGCCAGCAGGGACGGGGAGAACACTGAAGCTTTCTTT.

This CDR3 is CASSLESNRPGAEAFF. In nucleotides, the CDR3 is TGTGCCAGCAGCTTAGAATCGAATCGGCCCGGGGCTGAAGCTTTCTTT. This chain links TRBV7-2 with TRBJ1-1; D unclear. Germline V gene sequence: CDR1 SGHTA, CDR2 FQGNSA. Trimming took off 1 base at V and 6 bases at J, with 18 bases between the two ends. CDR3 length equals 16 residues.

The rearrangement joins TRBV19 to TRBJ1-3; maybe TRBD1 (5 bases). Per the germline V gene, CDR1 is LNHDA and CDR2 is SQIVND (reference sequence). The CDR3 is 17 amino acids. Trimming removed 3 bases from V and 1 base from J, with 16 bases in between. The CDR3 sequence is CASSILSTVRSGNTIYF. In nucleotides, the CDR3 is TGTGCCAGTAGTATCCTCTCGACAGTCCGATCTGGAAACACCATATATTTT. Full variable domain (rest looked up from reference TRBV19 and TRBJ1-3): DGGITQSPKYLFRKEGQNVTLSCEQNLNHDAMYWYRQDPGQGLRLIYYSQIVNDFQKGDIAEGYSVSREKKESFPLTVTSAQKNPTAFYLCASSILSTVRSGNTIYFGEGSWLTVV.

V is TRBV5-1 and J is TRBJ2-6; D gene unclear. The CDR3 spans 13 residues. The V gene's germline CDR1 is SGHRS and CDR2 YFSETQ. V shed 2 bases and J shed 2 bases, with 2 bases lying between them. This CDR3 reads CASSFAGANVLTF. The CDR3 nucleotides are TGCGCCAGCAGCTTTGCTGGGGCCAACGTCCTGACTTTC.

The chain combines TRBV5-1 with TRBJ2-7; TRBD1 might be the D (5 bases). The CDR3 sequence is 12 residues long. Germline V gives CDR1 SGHRS, CDR2 YFSETQ. V was trimmed by 0 bases and J by 5 bases, leaving 6 bases between them. The CDR3 here is CASSLEGHEQYF. The DNA for the CDR3 is TGCGCCAGCAGCTTGGAGGGGCACGAGCAGTACTTC.

CDR3 sequence: CASSWTGLMNTEAFF. The CDR3 region has the DNA TGTGCCAGCAGCTGGACAGGGCTAATGAACACTGAAGCTTTCTTT. The J gene is TRBJ1-1, the V gene TRBV7-9; TRBD1 matches 8 bases. V dropped 4 bases and J dropped 0; count of bases not matched to a gene: 4. The germline V gene has CDR1 SEHNR and CDR2 FQNEAQ (reference sequence). The CDR3 has 15 residues.

V usage is TRBV12-3 or TRBV12-4 and J usage is TRBJ1-3; 7 bases are shared with TRBD1. This CDR3 has 17 residues. Unmatched junction bases numbered 11, after V lost 6 bases and J lost 0 bases. The DNA of the CDR3 is TGTGCCAGCAGCCCTCGGACAGGACTGGACTCTGGAAACACCATATATTTT. Its translation is CASSPRTGLDSGNTIYF.

V is TRBV2 and J is TRBJ2-7; 12 bases line up with TRBD1. V was clipped by 7 bases and J by 7 bases; unmatched bases: 5. This CDR3 contains 13 residues. CDR1 and CDR2 from the germline V gene are SNHLY and FYNNEI. DNA of the CDR3: TGTGCCAGCACCCGGGACAGGGGGCGGGAGCAGTACTTC. It encodes CASTRDRGREQYF.

The J gene is TRBJ2-3, the V gene TRBV24-1; D remains unclear. Germline values: CDR1 KGHDR, CDR2 SFDVKD. The CDR3 loop spans 15 amino acids. V was cut by 3 bases and J by 1 base, with 10 bases left in between. CDR3 coding DNA: TGTGCCACCAGTGATGGAGTGACGGGCACAGATACGCAGTATTTT. It specifies CATSDGVTGTDTQYF.

The chain has TRBV7-2 and TRBJ1-5, with no clear D. Germline CDR1 and CDR2: SGHTA and FQGNSA. Trimming shortened V by 4 bases and J by 7 bases, and 17 bases separated the two germline ends. The CDR3 runs to 15 residues. The CDR3 region is CASSSQTASEQPQHF. Here the CDR3 DNA reads TGTGCCAGCAGCTCGCAGACCGCCTCGGAGCAGCCCCAGCATTTT.

This clonotype was recorded only once. The chain uses TRBV12-3 or TRBV12-4 and TRBJ1-5; D is undetermined. The length of the CDR3 is 13 residues. V gave up 6 bases and J gave up 3 bases, with 9 bases separating them. In DNA form, the CDR3 reads TGTGCCAGCAGCACACAAGACAATCAGCCCCAGCATTTT. This translates into CASSTQDNQPQHF.

This clonotype was counted once. The rearrangement joins TRBV27 to TRBJ2-3; D is possibly TRBD1 (6 bases). From germline, CDR1 is MNHEY and CDR2 SMNVEV (reference sequence). The CDR3 runs to 14 residues. Trimming left V 5 bases short and J 5 bases short, with 14 bases between. CDR3 sequence: CASSNILQGDTQYF. The DNA for the CDR3 is TGTGCCAGCAGTAATATTTTACAGGGAGATACGCAGTATTTT.

The chain has TRBV14 and TRBJ2-7, with a possible D match to TRBD1 (6 bases). Trimming removed 4 bases at V and 4 bases at J, with 11 bases between. There are 13 residues in the CDR3. The germline V gene has CDR1 SGHDN and CDR2 FVKESK. The CDR3 DNA reads as TGTGCCAGCAGCCGAGCGGACAGATACGAGCAGTACGTC. Translating gives CASSRADRYEQYV.

V usage is TRBV5-1 and J usage is TRBJ2-4, with D hard to call. CDR1 is SGHRS and CDR2 is YFSETQ in the germline V gene. The V gene lost 4 bases and the J gene lost 3 bases, with 11 bases spanning the gap. The CDR3 is 14 residues long. CDR3: CASSGVGNKNIQYF. In nucleotides, the CDR3 is TGCGCCAGCAGCGGCGTGGGGAACAAAAACATTCAGTACTTC. The entire variable domain, with the rest obtained from reference TRBV5-1 and TRBJ2-4, is as follows: KAGVTQTPRYLIKTRGQQVTLSCSPISGHRSVSWYQQTPGQGLQFLFEYFSETQRNKGNFPGRFSGRQFSNSRSEMNVSTLELGDSALYLCASSGVGNKNIQYFGAGTRLSVL.

This chain links TRBV19 with TRBJ1-1; 8 nucleotides match TRBD1. J gave up 5 bases and V 4 bases, and 6 bases lay outside the gene matches. Germline assignment: CDR1 LNHDA and CDR2 SQIVND (reference sequence). The CDR3 has 14 amino acids. The CDR3 DNA reads TGTGCCAGTAGTAATCAGGGGGCTCGGACTGAAGCTTTCTTT. As protein: CASSNQGARTEAFF.